These T cell receptor beta chains were read from a single sample in a study of cytomegalovirus exposure and HLA in healthy donors. Repertoires were generated with immunoSEQ multiplex PCR, while TCRdb's copy carries only in-frame clones and drops some. This sample contains about 52,000 clones. Sequenced: PBMCs. These receptors were obtained from an older woman in good health and CMV-seropositive. The CDR3 runs from the conserved cysteine through the conserved F or W. Fields, in order: J gene, V gene, CDR3 length, D gene, CDR3 protein, CDR3 DNA. D genes are given only for firm matches.

j_call: TRBJ1-1; v_call: TRBV7-8; cdr3_length: 15; d_call: .; cdr3_aa: CASSSRESKNTEAFF; cdr3_nt: TGTGCCAGCAGCTCCCGGGAAAGCAAGAACACTGAAGCTTTCTTT
j_call: TRBJ1-6; v_call: TRBV27; cdr3_length: 16; d_call: .; cdr3_aa: CASSLEGYGGNSPLHF; cdr3_nt: TGTGCCAGCAGTTTGGAGGGGTACGGGGGTAATTCACCCCTCCACTTT
j_call: TRBJ2-5; v_call: TRBV2; cdr3_length: 15; d_call: TRBD1; cdr3_aa: CASSEVGQGAGTQYF; cdr3_nt: TGTGCCAGCAGTGAAGTCGGACAGGGGGCCGGGACCCAGTACTTC
j_call: TRBJ2-7; v_call: TRBV21-1; cdr3_length: 17; d_call: .; cdr3_aa: CASSTFRDNHHLYEQYF; cdr3_nt: TGTGCCAGCAGCACCTTCCGGGACAACCACCACCTCTACGAGCAGTACTTC
j_call: TRBJ2-7; v_call: TRBV5-1; cdr3_length: 13; d_call: .; cdr3_aa: CASSLAQGSEQYF; cdr3_nt: TGCGCCAGCAGCTTGGCCCAGGGTAGCGAGCAGTACTTC
j_call: TRBJ1-2; v_call: TRBV5-6; cdr3_length: 15; d_call: TRBD1; cdr3_aa: CASSLAGTGPYGYTF; cdr3_nt: TGTGCCAGCAGCTTGGCCGGGACAGGCCCCTATGGCTACACCTTC
j_call: TRBJ2-7; v_call: TRBV18; cdr3_length: 14; d_call: TRBD1; cdr3_aa: CASSPLGQAYEQYF; cdr3_nt: TGTGCCAGCTCACCACTAGGACAGGCCTACGAGCAGTACTTC
j_call: TRBJ1-5; v_call: TRBV4-1; cdr3_length: 14; d_call: .; cdr3_aa: CASSEHNSNQPQHF; cdr3_nt: TGCGCCAGCAGCGAACACAATAGCAATCAGCCCCAGCATTTT
j_call: TRBJ2-7; v_call: TRBV5-6; cdr3_length: 12; d_call: .; cdr3_aa: CASNWGQREQYF; cdr3_nt: TGTGCCAGCAACTGGGGGCAGAGGGAGCAGTACTTC
j_call: TRBJ1-1; v_call: TRBV7-8; cdr3_length: 16; d_call: TRBD1; cdr3_aa: CASSLRDRGMNTEAFF; cdr3_nt: TGTGCCAGCAGCTTACGGGACAGGGGCATGAACACTGAAGCTTTCTTT
j_call: TRBJ2-2; v_call: TRBV6-5; cdr3_length: 16; d_call: TRBD2; cdr3_aa: CASSYVAGVNTGELFF; cdr3_nt: TGTGCCAGCAGTTACGTAGCGGGGGTAAACACCGGGGAGCTGTTTTTT
j_call: TRBJ2-5; v_call: TRBV18; cdr3_length: 14; d_call: .; cdr3_aa: CASSWDKYQETQYF; cdr3_nt: TGTGCCAGCTCATGGGACAAATACCAAGAGACCCAGTACTTC
j_call: TRBJ1-4; v_call: TRBV19; cdr3_length: 11; d_call: .; cdr3_aa: CASSQGVKLFF; cdr3_nt: TGTGCCAGTAGTCAAGGGGTAAAACTGTTTTTT
j_call: TRBJ2-7; v_call: TRBV28; cdr3_length: 16; d_call: TRBD1; cdr3_aa: CASSAPGTGPSYEQYF; cdr3_nt: TGTGCCAGCAGCGCCCCCGGGACAGGCCCCTCCTACGAGCAGTACTTC
j_call: TRBJ1-5; v_call: TRBV19; cdr3_length: 15; d_call: .; cdr3_aa: CASRIEGYSNQPQHF; cdr3_nt: TGTGCCAGTAGGATCGAGGGTTATAGCAATCAGCCCCAGCATTTT
j_call: TRBJ1-3; v_call: TRBV11-3; cdr3_length: 14; d_call: .; cdr3_aa: CASHGTPPGNTIYF; cdr3_nt: TGTGCCAGCCACGGGACACCGCCTGGAAACACCATATATTTT
j_call: TRBJ1-1; v_call: TRBV10-3; cdr3_length: 15; d_call: TRBD1; cdr3_aa: CAIRDRGQKGTEAFF; cdr3_nt: TGTGCCATCCGAGACAGGGGGCAAAAGGGCACTGAAGCTTTCTTT
j_call: TRBJ2-1; v_call: TRBV28; cdr3_length: 14; d_call: .; cdr3_aa: CASSFRRGHNEQFF; cdr3_nt: TGTGCCAGCAGTTTTAGGCGGGGCCACAATGAGCAGTTCTTC
j_call: TRBJ2-2; v_call: TRBV18; cdr3_length: 15; d_call: .; cdr3_aa: CASSPPSGNTGELFF; cdr3_nt: TGTGCCAGCTCACCACCATCAGGGAACACCGGGGAGCTGTTTTTT
j_call: TRBJ1-5; v_call: TRBV27; cdr3_length: 16; d_call: .; cdr3_aa: CASSPSFGDSNQPQHF; cdr3_nt: TGTGCCAGCAGTCCCAGTTTTGGAGATAGCAATCAGCCCCAGCATTTT
j_call: TRBJ2-5; v_call: TRBV6-4; cdr3_length: 13; d_call: .; cdr3_aa: CASSDSGGETQYF; cdr3_nt: TGTGCCAGCAGTGACTCGGGGGGAGAGACCCAGTACTTC
j_call: TRBJ1-2; v_call: TRBV9; cdr3_length: 12; d_call: .; cdr3_aa: CAITRSLYGYTF; cdr3_nt: TGTGCCATAACCCGGAGCCTCTATGGCTACACCTTC
j_call: TRBJ2-5; v_call: TRBV18; cdr3_length: 13; d_call: TRBD2; cdr3_aa: CASSPTGGETQYF; cdr3_nt: TGTGCCAGCTCACCAACCGGGGGGGAGACCCAGTACTTC
j_call: TRBJ2-5; v_call: TRBV4-2; cdr3_length: 12; d_call: .; cdr3_aa: CASSQAGETQYF; cdr3_nt: TGTGCCAGCAGCCAAGCGGGGGAGACCCAGTACTTC
j_call: TRBJ1-5; v_call: TRBV28; cdr3_length: 15; d_call: .; cdr3_aa: CAGSFPDYSNQPQHF; cdr3_nt: TGTGCCGGCAGTTTTCCAGACTATAGCAATCAGCCCCAGCATTTT
j_call: TRBJ2-1; v_call: TRBV5-4; cdr3_length: 12; d_call: TRBD2; cdr3_aa: CASTETSGGQFF; cdr3_nt: TGTGCCAGCACCGAGACTAGCGGGGGGCAGTTCTTC
j_call: TRBJ1-4; v_call: TRBV28; cdr3_length: 14; d_call: .; cdr3_aa: CASSLIGVYEKLFF; cdr3_nt: TGTGCCAGCAGTTTAATAGGAGTGTATGAAAAACTGTTTTTT
j_call: TRBJ2-7; v_call: TRBV7-9; cdr3_length: 16; d_call: TRBD2; cdr3_aa: CASSLSSGAPRDEQYF; cdr3_nt: TGTGCCAGCAGCTTGTCTAGCGGGGCCCCTCGAGACGAGCAGTACTTC
j_call: TRBJ1-1; v_call: TRBV9; cdr3_length: 16; d_call: .; cdr3_aa: CASSGKGGGMDTEAFF; cdr3_nt: TGTGCCAGCAGCGGGAAAGGGGGGGGGATGGACACTGAAGCTTTCTTT
j_call: TRBJ1-1; v_call: TRBV10-3; cdr3_length: 12; d_call: .; cdr3_aa: CAISEGQGEAFF; cdr3_nt: TGTGCCATCAGTGAGGGGCAGGGAGAAGCTTTCTTT